The text below deals with one T cell receptor beta chain. Its target is not known. These data belong to a study of cytomegalovirus exposure and HLA in healthy donors. Overall study findings and caveats: First-cohort TCR clusters tended to co-occur in the approximately 110 validation repertoires, a later analysis found. With high specificity and sensitivity, the classifier reportedly diagnosed cytomegalovirus status. The study labeled about 160 TCR beta chains cytomegalovirus-associated. Generally TCR sequences proved uncommon, though certain public TCRs appeared in numerous donors.

Assay used: immunoSEQ multiplex PCR; TCRdb lists only in-frame clones, some missing. Seen here are 120,000 to 150,000 clones, about 88% observed once, and the top ten hold approximately 10%. The specimen sequenced was PBMCs. The source is a man between 18 and 29 years old in good health and CMV-seropositive.

The CDR3 sequence: CASSFVYTDTQYF. The CDR3 nucleotides are TGTGCCAGCAGCTTCGTCTACACAGATACGCAGTATTTT. The V and J genes are TRBV11-3 and TRBJ2-3; no definite D call. Trimming stripped 3 bases from V and 2 bases from J, with 6 bases between. The CDR3 runs 13 residues. Germline CDR1 reads SGHNT; CDR2 reads YENEEA.